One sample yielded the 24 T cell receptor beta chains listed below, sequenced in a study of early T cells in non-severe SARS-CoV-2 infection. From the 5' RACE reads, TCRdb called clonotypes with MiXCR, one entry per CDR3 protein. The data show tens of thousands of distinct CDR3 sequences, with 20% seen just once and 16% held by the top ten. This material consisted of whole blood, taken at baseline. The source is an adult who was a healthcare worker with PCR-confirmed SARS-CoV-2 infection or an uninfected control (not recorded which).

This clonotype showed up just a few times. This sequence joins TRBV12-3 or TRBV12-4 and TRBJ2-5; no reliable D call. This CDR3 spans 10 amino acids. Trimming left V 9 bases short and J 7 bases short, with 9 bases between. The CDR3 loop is CASGSGTQYF. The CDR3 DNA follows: TGTGCCAGTGGGTCCGGGACCCAGTACTTC.

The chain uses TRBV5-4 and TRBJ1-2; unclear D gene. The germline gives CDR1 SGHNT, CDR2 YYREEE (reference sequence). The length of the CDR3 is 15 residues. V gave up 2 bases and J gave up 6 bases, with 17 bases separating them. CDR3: CASSFRRTEEHGYTF. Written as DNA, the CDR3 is TGTGCCAGCAGCTTCCGCCGGACGGAGGAGCATGGCTACACCTTC.

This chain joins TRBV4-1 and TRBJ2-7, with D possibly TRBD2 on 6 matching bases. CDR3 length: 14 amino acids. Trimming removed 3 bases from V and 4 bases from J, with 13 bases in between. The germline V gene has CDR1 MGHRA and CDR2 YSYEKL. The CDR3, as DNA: TGCGCCAGCAGCCAGGGGGAGGTTGAATACGAGCAGTACTTC. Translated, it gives CASSQGEVEYEQYF.

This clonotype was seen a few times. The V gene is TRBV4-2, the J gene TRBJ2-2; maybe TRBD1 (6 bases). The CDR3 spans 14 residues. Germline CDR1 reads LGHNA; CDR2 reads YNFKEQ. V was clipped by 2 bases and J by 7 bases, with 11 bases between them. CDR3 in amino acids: CASSQTGYHGELFF. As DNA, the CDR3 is TGTGCCAGCAGCCAAACAGGGTATCACGGGGAGCTGTTTTTT.

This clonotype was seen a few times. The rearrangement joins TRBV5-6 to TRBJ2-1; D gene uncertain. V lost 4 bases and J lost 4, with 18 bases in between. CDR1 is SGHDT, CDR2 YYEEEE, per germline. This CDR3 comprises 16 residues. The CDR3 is CASSPVVRPDYNEQFF. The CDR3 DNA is TGTGCCAGCAGCCCTGTTGTGAGACCCGATTACAATGAGCAGTTCTTC.

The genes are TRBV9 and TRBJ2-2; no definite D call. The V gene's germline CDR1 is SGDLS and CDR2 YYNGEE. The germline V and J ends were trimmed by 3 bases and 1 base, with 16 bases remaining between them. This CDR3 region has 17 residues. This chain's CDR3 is CASSAHPLLLNTGELFF. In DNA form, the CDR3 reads TGTGCCAGCAGCGCCCATCCCCTACTACTGAACACCGGGGAGCTGTTTTTT.

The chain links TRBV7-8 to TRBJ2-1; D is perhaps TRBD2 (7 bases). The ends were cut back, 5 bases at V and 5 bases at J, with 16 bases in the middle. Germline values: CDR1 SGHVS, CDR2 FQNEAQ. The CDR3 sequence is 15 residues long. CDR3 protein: CASSLHGGHNNEQFF. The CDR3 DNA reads TGTGCCAGCAGCCTCCACGGGGGGCACAACAATGAGCAGTTCTTC.

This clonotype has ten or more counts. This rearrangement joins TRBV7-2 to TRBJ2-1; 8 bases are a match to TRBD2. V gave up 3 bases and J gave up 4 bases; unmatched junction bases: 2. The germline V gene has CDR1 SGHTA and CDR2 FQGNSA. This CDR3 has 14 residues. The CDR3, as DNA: TGTGCCAGCAGCTTTAGCGGGGTTTACAATGAGCAGTTCTTC. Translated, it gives CASSFSGVYNEQFF.

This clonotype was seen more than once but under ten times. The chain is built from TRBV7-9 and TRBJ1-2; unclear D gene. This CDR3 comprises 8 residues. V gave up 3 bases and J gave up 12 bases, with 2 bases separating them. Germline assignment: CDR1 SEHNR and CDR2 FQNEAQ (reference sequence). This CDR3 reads CASSLNTF. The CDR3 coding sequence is TGTGCCAGCAGCTTGAACACCTTC.

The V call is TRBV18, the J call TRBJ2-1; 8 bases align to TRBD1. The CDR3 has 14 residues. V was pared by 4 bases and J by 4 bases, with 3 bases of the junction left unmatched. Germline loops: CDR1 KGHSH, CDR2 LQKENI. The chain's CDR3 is CASSLTGAYNEQFF. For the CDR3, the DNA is TGTGCCAGCTCACTGACAGGGGCTTACAATGAGCAGTTCTTC. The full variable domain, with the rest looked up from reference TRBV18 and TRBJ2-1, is NAGVMQNPRHLVRRRGQEARLRCSPMKGHSHVYWYRQLPEEGLKFMVYLQKENIIDESGMPKERFSAEFPKEGPSILRIQQVVRGDSAAYFCASSLTGAYNEQFFGPGTRLTVL.

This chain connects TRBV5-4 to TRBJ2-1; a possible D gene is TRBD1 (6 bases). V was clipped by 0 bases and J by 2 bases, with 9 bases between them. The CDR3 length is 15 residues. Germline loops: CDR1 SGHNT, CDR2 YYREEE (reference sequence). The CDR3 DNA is TGTGCCAGCAGCTTGGCCTGGGGGCCCTACAATGAGCAGTTCTTC. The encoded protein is CASSLAWGPYNEQFF.

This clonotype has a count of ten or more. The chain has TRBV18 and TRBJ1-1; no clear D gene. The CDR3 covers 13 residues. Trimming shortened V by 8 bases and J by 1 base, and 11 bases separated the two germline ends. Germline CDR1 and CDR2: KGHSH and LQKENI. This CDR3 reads CASSPDGNTEAFF. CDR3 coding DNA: TGTGCCAGCAGCCCCGACGGGAACACTGAAGCTTTCTTT.

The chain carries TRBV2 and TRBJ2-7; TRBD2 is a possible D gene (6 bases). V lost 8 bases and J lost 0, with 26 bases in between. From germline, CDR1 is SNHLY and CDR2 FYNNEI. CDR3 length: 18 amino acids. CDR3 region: CASAGGTFWDSNSYEQYF. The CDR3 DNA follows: TGTGCCAGCGCAGGAGGTACTTTTTGGGACTCTAACTCCTACGAGCAGTACTTC. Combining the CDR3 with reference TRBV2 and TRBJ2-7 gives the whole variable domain EPEVTQTPSHQVTQMGQEVILRCVPISNHLYFYWYRQILGQKVEFLVSFYNNEISEKSEIFDDQFSVERPDGSNFTLKIRSTKLEDSAMYFCASAGGTFWDSNSYEQYFGPGTRLTVT.

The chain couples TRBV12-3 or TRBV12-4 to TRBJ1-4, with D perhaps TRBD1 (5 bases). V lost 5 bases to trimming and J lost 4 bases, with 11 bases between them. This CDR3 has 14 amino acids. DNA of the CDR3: TGTGCCAGCAGTACCGGGACTTTTAATGAAAAACTGTTTTTT. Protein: CASSTGTFNEKLFF.

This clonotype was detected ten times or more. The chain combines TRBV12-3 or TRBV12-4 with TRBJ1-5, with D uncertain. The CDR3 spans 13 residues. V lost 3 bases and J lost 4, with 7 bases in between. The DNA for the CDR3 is TGTGCCAGCAGTTTTGCGGGTAATCAGCCCCAGCATTTT. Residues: CASSFAGNQPQHF.

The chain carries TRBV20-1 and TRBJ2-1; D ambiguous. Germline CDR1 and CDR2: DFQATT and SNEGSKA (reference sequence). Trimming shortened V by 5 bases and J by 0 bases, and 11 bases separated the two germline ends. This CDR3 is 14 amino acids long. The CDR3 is CSAGPLYSYNEQFF. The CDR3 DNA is TGCAGTGCTGGACCATTGTACTCCTACAATGAGCAGTTCTTC.

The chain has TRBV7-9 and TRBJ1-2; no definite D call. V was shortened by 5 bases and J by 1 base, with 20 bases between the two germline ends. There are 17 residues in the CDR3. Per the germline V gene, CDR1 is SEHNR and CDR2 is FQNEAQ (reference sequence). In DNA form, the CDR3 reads TGTGCCAGCAGCCCAGGCATGGTTTCGGATTTTAACTATGGCTACACCTTC. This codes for CASSPGMVSDFNYGYTF. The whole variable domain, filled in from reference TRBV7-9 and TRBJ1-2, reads DTGVSQNPRHKITKRGQNVTFRCDPISEHNRLYWYRQTLGQGPEFLTYFQNEAQLEKSRLLSDRFSAERPKGSFSTLEIQRTEQGDSAMYLCASSPGMVSDFNYGYTFGSGTRLTVV.

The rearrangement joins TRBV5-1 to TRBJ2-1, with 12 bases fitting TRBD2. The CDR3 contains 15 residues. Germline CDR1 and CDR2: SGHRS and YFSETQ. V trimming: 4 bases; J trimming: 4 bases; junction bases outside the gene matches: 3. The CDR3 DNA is TGCGCCAGCAGCACTAGCGGGGGGCCATACAATGAGCAGTTCTTC. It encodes CASSTSGGPYNEQFF.

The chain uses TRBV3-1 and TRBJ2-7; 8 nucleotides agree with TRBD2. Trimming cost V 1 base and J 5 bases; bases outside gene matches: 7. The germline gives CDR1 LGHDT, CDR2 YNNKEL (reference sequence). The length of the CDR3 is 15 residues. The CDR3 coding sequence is TGTGCCAGCAGCCAAGTTCTCGCGGGGGGAGACGAGCAGTACTTC. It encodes CASSQVLAGGDEQYF.

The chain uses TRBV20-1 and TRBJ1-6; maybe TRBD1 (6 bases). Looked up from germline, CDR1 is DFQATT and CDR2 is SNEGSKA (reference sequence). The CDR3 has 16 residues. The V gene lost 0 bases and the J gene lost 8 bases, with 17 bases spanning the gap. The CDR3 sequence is CSARDRQGTIDSPLHF. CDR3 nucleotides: TGCAGTGCTAGAGATCGGCAGGGGACAATTGATTCACCCCTCCACTTT.

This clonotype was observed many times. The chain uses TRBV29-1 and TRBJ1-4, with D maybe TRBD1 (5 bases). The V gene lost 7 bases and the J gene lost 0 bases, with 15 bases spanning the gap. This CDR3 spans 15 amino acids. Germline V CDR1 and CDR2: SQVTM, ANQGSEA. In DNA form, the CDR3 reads TGCAGCGCCCGAGTTGGGGGATCAACTAATGAAAAACTGTTTTTT. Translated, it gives CSARVGGSTNEKLFF.

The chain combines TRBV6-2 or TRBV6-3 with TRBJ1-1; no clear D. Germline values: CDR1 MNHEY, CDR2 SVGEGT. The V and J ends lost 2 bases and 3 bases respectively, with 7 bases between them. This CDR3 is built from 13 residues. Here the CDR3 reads CASSYRRDTEAFF. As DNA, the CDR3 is TGTGCCAGCAGTTACAGGAGGGACACTGAAGCTTTCTTT.

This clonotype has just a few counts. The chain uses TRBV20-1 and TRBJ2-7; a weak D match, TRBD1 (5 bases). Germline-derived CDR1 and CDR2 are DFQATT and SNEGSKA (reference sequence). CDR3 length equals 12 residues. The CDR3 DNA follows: TGCAGCGCTGGACCCCAGGGCTACGAGCAGTACTTC. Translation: CSAGPQGYEQYF.

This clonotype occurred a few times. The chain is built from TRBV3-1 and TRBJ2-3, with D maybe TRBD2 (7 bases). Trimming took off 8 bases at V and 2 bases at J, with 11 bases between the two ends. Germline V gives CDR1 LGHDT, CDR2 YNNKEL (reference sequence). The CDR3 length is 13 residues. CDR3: CASAGAYTDTQYF. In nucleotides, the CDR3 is TGTGCCAGCGCGGGGGCTTACACAGATACGCAGTATTTT.